One sample yielded the 11 T cell receptor beta chains listed below, sequenced in a study of Tregs in tolerant kidney transplant recipients. Repertoires were generated with immunoSEQ multiplex PCR, while TCRdb's copy carries only in-frame clones and drops some. Among about 69,000 clones listed, 85% to 90% were seen once. The sample was CD4+ T cells from blood, taken before the transplant. The receptors were gathered from a human donor who received a combined kidney and bone marrow transplant.

The chain employs TRBV7-2 and TRBJ2-7; 12 nucleotides align to TRBD2. V dropped 2 bases and J dropped 4; count of bases not matched to a gene: 3. Germline V gives CDR1 SGHTA, CDR2 FQGNSA. The CDR3 sequence is 15 residues long. The CDR3 protein is CASSLPTSGSYEQYF. CDR3 sequence (DNA): TGTGCCAGCAGCTTACCGACTAGCGGGAGTTACGAGCAGTACTTC.

The V and J genes are TRBV7-8 and TRBJ2-5; D possibly corresponds to TRBD1 (5 bases). Germline V CDR1 and CDR2: SGHVS, FQNEAQ. The CDR3 is 14 residues long. Trimming removed 5 bases at V and 2 bases at J, with 12 bases between. The CDR3 DNA follows: TGTGCCAGCAGCCAGACAGAGAAACAAGAGACCCAGTACTTC. It yields the protein CASSQTEKQETQYF.

The chain joins TRBV5-1 to TRBJ1-1; 7 bases line up with TRBD1. Germline V gene data show CDR1 as SGHRS and CDR2 as YFSETQ. V dropped 3 bases and J dropped 5; count of bases not matched to a gene: 7. The CDR3 totals 14 residues. DNA for the CDR3: TGCGCCAGCAGCTCCTACAGGGGACGGACTGAAGCTTTCTTT. Amino acid sequence: CASSSYRGRTEAFF.

The chain recombines TRBV6-5 with TRBJ2-2, with D possibly TRBD2 on 6 matching bases. V lost 6 bases and J 6 bases, leaving 14 bases between the germline ends. CDR1 MNHEY and CDR2 SVGAGI come from the germline V gene. The CDR3 totals 14 residues. The CDR3 DNA sequence: TGTGCCAGCAGCATAAGGGACTCCGCCGGGGAGCTGTTTTTT. Its protein is CASSIRDSAGELFF.

The chain has TRBV7-2 and TRBJ1-4; 7 bases line up with TRBD1. The germline V gene has CDR1 SGHTA and CDR2 FQGNSA. The CDR3 sequence is 15 residues long. Unmatched junction bases numbered 7, after V lost 5 bases and J lost 4 bases. The CDR3, as DNA: TGTGCCAGCAGCCTACGGGACAGCTTTAATGAAAAACTGTTTTTT. Protein: CASSLRDSFNEKLFF.

This chain links TRBV11-2 with TRBJ1-1; D is undetermined. Per the germline V gene, CDR1 is SGHAT and CDR2 is FQNNGV. This CDR3 has 13 residues. Trimming shortened V by 9 bases and J by 4 bases, and 15 bases separated the two germline ends. The CDR3 spells CASRSPGGTEAFF. In nucleotides, the CDR3 is TGTGCCAGTCGATCCCCGGGAGGCACTGAAGCTTTCTTT.

The V gene is TRBV11-2, the J gene TRBJ1-4; TRBD1 might be the D (6 bases). The CDR3 has 16 residues. CDR1 and CDR2 from the germline V gene are SGHAT and FQNNGV. Trimming stripped 5 bases from V and 6 bases from J, with 19 bases between. The CDR3 region has the DNA TGTGCCAGCAGCCCAACAGGGTTCAAGGGGGATGAAAAACTGTTTTTT. Its protein product is CASSPTGFKGDEKLFF.

The CDR3 protein is CSVEPPTGETQYF. In DNA form, the CDR3 reads TGCAGCGTGGAACCTCCTACGGGAGAGACCCAGTACTTC. The V call is TRBV29-1, the J call TRBJ2-5, with no clear D. Germline V lookup: CDR1 SQVTM, CDR2 ANQGSEA. This CDR3 spans 13 amino acids. Trimming shortened V by 6 bases and J by 4 bases, and 15 bases separated the two germline ends.

The chain employs TRBV5-1 and TRBJ1-1; D possibly corresponds to TRBD1 (5 bases). This CDR3 is built from 13 residues. Germline V lookup: CDR1 SGHRS, CDR2 YFSETQ. Trimming shortened V by 7 bases and J by 2 bases, and 12 bases separated the two germline ends. The CDR3 DNA is TGCGCCAGCGCCCCAGGGCCCAACACTGAAGCTTTCTTT. Translated: CASAPGPNTEAFF.

The chain employs TRBV5-1 and TRBJ1-3; 10 bases match TRBD1. CDR1 and CDR2 (germline): SGHRS, YFSETQ. This CDR3 spans 18 amino acids. The J segment lost 4 bases and the V segment lost 2 bases, leaving 12 bases of the junction unmatched. The CDR3 DNA is TGCGCCAGCAGCTTTGCCGGGACAGGGGCATCGGGAGGAAACACCATATATTTT. Residues: CASSFAGTGASGGNTIYF.

J is TRBJ2-5 and V is TRBV11-1; maybe TRBD1 (5 bases). The germline gives CDR1 SGHAT, CDR2 FQDESV (reference sequence). V was cut by 3 bases and J by 5 bases, with 10 bases left in between. The CDR3 is 13 amino acids. The DNA of the CDR3 is TGTGCCAGCAGCTTGTCCAGGGTGGAGACCCAGTACTTC. Its protein is CASSLSRVETQYF.